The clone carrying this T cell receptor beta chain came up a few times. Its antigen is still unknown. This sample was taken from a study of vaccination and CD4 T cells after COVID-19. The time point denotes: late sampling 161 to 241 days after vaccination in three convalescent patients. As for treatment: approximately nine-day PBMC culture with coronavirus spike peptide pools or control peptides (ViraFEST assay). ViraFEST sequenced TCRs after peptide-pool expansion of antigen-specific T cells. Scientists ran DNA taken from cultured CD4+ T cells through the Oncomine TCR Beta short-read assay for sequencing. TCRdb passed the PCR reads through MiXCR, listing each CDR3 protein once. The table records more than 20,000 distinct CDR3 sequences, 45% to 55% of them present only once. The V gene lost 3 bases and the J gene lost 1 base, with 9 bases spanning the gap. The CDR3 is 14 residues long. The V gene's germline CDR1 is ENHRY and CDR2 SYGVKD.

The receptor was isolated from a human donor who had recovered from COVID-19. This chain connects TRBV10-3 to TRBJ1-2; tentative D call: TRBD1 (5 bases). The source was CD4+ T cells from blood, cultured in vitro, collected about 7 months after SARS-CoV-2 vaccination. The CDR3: CAISDQQGNYGYTF. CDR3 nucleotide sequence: TGTGCCATCAGTGATCAGCAGGGTAACTATGGCTACACCTTC.